This TCR beta chain was sequenced for a study of glioma-infiltrating T cells. The iRepertoire nested amplicon-rescue multiplex PCR amplified TCR alpha and beta CDR3s from RNA. TCRdb reanalysed the multiplex PCR reads using MiXCR and keeps one entry per CDR3 protein. The sample has under 200,000 distinct CDR3 sequences; around 40% are singletons. Trimming took 3 bases from V and 5 from J, leaving 11 bases between them. Germline values: CDR1 LNHDA, CDR2 SQIVND (reference sequence). This CDR3 region has 13 residues. The clonotype comes from a human donor with low-grade glioma or glioblastoma, undergoing nonglioma brain surgery, or in good health (not recorded which). Material for sequencing was glioma tissue, nonneoplastic brain tissue, or PBMCs (not recorded which). The chain combines TRBV19 with TRBJ2-7, with D uncertain. The CDR3 nucleotides read TGTGCCAGTAGTATCGGACGTGTGGACGAGCAGTACTTC. Its protein product is CASSIGRVDEQYF.